This is a list of T cell receptor beta chains from one sample in a study of blood T cell repertoires in COVID-19. Data came from immunoSEQ multiplex PCR; TCRdb stores just in-frame clones and leaves some out. The profile shows over 200,000 clones, 87% of them singletons. The material sequenced was peripheral blood. These receptors were obtained from a woman aged 18-35 years who had recovered from COVID-19. CDR3s include the opening cysteine and the closing phenylalanine or tryptophan. Fields, in order: CDR3 DNA, CDR3 protein, V gene, D gene, clone size, J gene. D genes are given only for firm matches. Size is stated for part of the rows, as once, few or many counts, or as a class when the clone is expanded.

DNA: TGTGCCAGTACAAGGACGGGGACCTACGAGCAGTACTTC
CDR3: CASTRTGTYEQYF
V: TRBV19
D: .
size: .
J: TRBJ2-7

DNA: TGCAGTGCTAGTGTGGCTAGCGGGATCAAAGATACGCAGTATTTT
CDR3: CSASVASGIKDTQYF
V: TRBV20-1
D: TRBD2
size: once
J: TRBJ2-3

DNA: TGTGCCAGCAGTGAGGAGGCGGGAGGATCACGGAATGAGCAGTTCTTC
CDR3: CASSEEAGGSRNEQFF
V: TRBV25-1
D: TRBD2
size: .
J: TRBJ2-1

DNA: TGTGCCAGCAGCCACTCGAGCGGCTCATCCTACAATGAGCAGTTCTTC
CDR3: CASSHSSGSSYNEQFF
V: TRBV7-3
D: .
size: .
J: TRBJ2-1

DNA: TGTGCCAGCAGCTCCGGCACATTTAGCGGGAGCTCCTACGAGCAGTACTTC
CDR3: CASSSGTFSGSSYEQYF
V: TRBV13
D: TRBD2
size: .
J: TRBJ2-7

DNA: TGTGCCAGCAGTGTGGGGGGTGACTACGAGCAGTACTTC
CDR3: CASSVGGDYEQYF
V: TRBV25-1
D: .
size: few
J: TRBJ2-7

DNA: TGTGCCAGCAGCGTGGGACAGGGGGTCGGTCAGCCCCAGCATTTT
CDR3: CASSVGQGVGQPQHF
V: TRBV5-6
D: TRBD1
size: .
J: TRBJ1-5

DNA: TGCAGCGTTGAAAGGGACAGGCTCCAAGAGACCCAGTACTTC
CDR3: CSVERDRLQETQYF
V: TRBV29-1
D: TRBD1
size: .
J: TRBJ2-5

DNA: TGTGCCAGCAGCTTATTCTGGACTAGCGGCCCGAACACCGGGGAGCTGTTTTTT
CDR3: CASSLFWTSGPNTGELFF
V: TRBV7-8
D: TRBD2
size: .
J: TRBJ2-2

DNA: TGTGCCAGCAGACCCGACAGGGTTGCTGGCTACACCTTC
CDR3: CASRPDRVAGYTF
V: TRBV6-5
D: TRBD1
size: .
J: TRBJ1-2

DNA: TGTGCCAGCAGCTTAGACCGTCCGAGCTCCTACAATGAGCAGTTCTTC
CDR3: CASSLDRPSSYNEQFF
V: TRBV7-9
D: .
size: few
J: TRBJ2-1

DNA: TGTGCCAGCAAGCCAGGAGGGAACACCGGGGAGCTGTTTTTT
CDR3: CASKPGGNTGELFF
V: TRBV9
D: .
size: .
J: TRBJ2-2

DNA: TGTGCCAGTAGTATAGGAGGGTACGAGCAGTACTTC
CDR3: CASSIGGYEQYF
V: TRBV19
D: .
size: few
J: TRBJ2-7

DNA: TGTGCCTGGAGTGTATACTGGACAGGGACCTACGAGCAGTACTTC
CDR3: CAWSVYWTGTYEQYF
V: TRBV30
D: TRBD1
size: .
J: TRBJ2-7

DNA: TGTGCCACCAGCAGAGGTCCGGAGAGGTACGAGCAGTACTTC
CDR3: CATSRGPERYEQYF
V: TRBV15
D: .
size: few
J: TRBJ2-7

DNA: TGTGCCAGCTCACTGGACAGGGATGGCTACACCTTC
CDR3: CASSLDRDGYTF
V: TRBV18
D: TRBD1
size: .
J: TRBJ1-2

DNA: TGCGCCAGCAGCGGACAGGGGGATTGGACCGGGGAGCTGTTTTTT
CDR3: CASSGQGDWTGELFF
V: TRBV5-1
D: TRBD1
size: .
J: TRBJ2-2

DNA: TGTGCCAGCAGTTACTCGGGACAGAGCTCAGATACGCAGTATTTT
CDR3: CASSYSGQSSDTQYF
V: TRBV6-5
D: TRBD1
size: .
J: TRBJ2-3

DNA: TGCAGCGTAAAAGGGAGGGTGGGAGAGACCCAGTACTTC
CDR3: CSVKGRVGETQYF
V: TRBV29-1
D: TRBD2
size: .
J: TRBJ2-5

DNA: TGTGCCAGCAGCGGGTGGGGGGATGAAGCTTTCTTT
CDR3: CASSGWGDEAFF
V: TRBV9
D: .
size: .
J: TRBJ1-1

DNA: TGTGCCACCAGCAGGGCAGGGGGACACTATGGCTACACCTTC
CDR3: CATSRAGGHYGYTF
V: TRBV15
D: TRBD1
size: .
J: TRBJ1-2

DNA: TGTGCCAGCAGCTTAGGCATCGGACAGATGAACATTCAGTACTTC
CDR3: CASSLGIGQMNIQYF
V: TRBV13
D: .
size: .
J: TRBJ2-4

DNA: TGTGCCAGCAGCTTACGGGACAGTAGGCCTGAAGCTTTCTTT
CDR3: CASSLRDSRPEAFF
V: TRBV11-2
D: TRBD1
size: .
J: TRBJ1-1

DNA: TGTGCCAGCAGTTCGGGGGGGATGTACGAGCAGTACTTC
CDR3: CASSSGGMYEQYF
V: TRBV27
D: TRBD2
size: once
J: TRBJ2-7

DNA: TGTGCCAGCAGCTGGCGACTGGCCCTACTAAGCCATGAGCAGTTCTTC
CDR3: CASSWRLALLSHEQFF
V: TRBV5-8
D: .
size: .
J: TRBJ2-1

DNA: TGTGCCAGCTCACAAGGACTAGCGGGGACCTACGAGCAGTACTTC
CDR3: CASSQGLAGTYEQYF
V: TRBV18
D: TRBD2
size: .
J: TRBJ2-7

DNA: TGTGCCAGCAGCTTATCCAGGGGGCAAGAGACCCAGTACTTC
CDR3: CASSLSRGQETQYF
V: TRBV7-2
D: TRBD1
size: .
J: TRBJ2-5

DNA: TGTGCCAGCAGTTCCCGGCAGGGGGCTCTCAATCAGCCCCAGCATTTT
CDR3: CASSSRQGALNQPQHF
V: TRBV27
D: TRBD1
size: .
J: TRBJ1-5

DNA: TGTGCCAGCAGCTCCCGGACTGGATACAATGAGCAGTTCTTC
CDR3: CASSSRTGYNEQFF
V: TRBV7-2
D: .
size: .
J: TRBJ2-1

DNA: TGCGCCAGCACCTGCGGGACAGGGGAAGAGACCCAGTACTTC
CDR3: CASTCGTGEETQYF
V: TRBV23-1
D: TRBD1
size: .
J: TRBJ2-5

DNA: TGTGCCAGCAGTTACTCGGGGACTAGCCGAGAGACCCAGTACTTC
CDR3: CASSYSGTSRETQYF
V: TRBV6-6
D: TRBD2
size: .
J: TRBJ2-5

DNA: TGCGCCAGCAGCCTCCTCGAGGATAGGGGCTACGAGCAGTACTTC
CDR3: CASSLLEDRGYEQYF
V: TRBV4-1
D: .
size: .
J: TRBJ2-7

DNA: TGTGCCAGCAGCCCCCTGACAGGGGGCGACGAGCAGTACTTC
CDR3: CASSPLTGGDEQYF
V: TRBV5-6
D: TRBD1
size: once
J: TRBJ2-7

DNA: TGTGCCAGCAGCCCCGGTCGGGGCTACAATGAGCAGTTCTTC
CDR3: CASSPGRGYNEQFF
V: TRBV7-3
D: .
size: .
J: TRBJ2-1

DNA: TGTGCCAGCACTAGTCAGGGATCCTACGAGCAGTACTTC
CDR3: CASTSQGSYEQYF
V: TRBV5-4
D: .
size: .
J: TRBJ2-7

DNA: TGTGCCAGCAGCTTAGGCGGAGGGCGTTCTGAGCAGTTCTTC
CDR3: CASSLGGGRSEQFF
V: TRBV7-6
D: .
size: .
J: TRBJ2-1

DNA: TGTGCCTGGAGTCGGGACAGTTATTCCTACGAGCAGTACTTC
CDR3: CAWSRDSYSYEQYF
V: TRBV30
D: TRBD1
size: .
J: TRBJ2-7

DNA: TGTGCCAGCACCCTCGGCGAGGCAGGGTTGGCTGAAGCTTTCTTT
CDR3: CASTLGEAGLAEAFF
V: TRBV7-8
D: .
size: .
J: TRBJ1-1

DNA: TGTGCCAGCAGTTTAAAGCCAACCATGAACACTGAAGCTTTCTTT
CDR3: CASSLKPTMNTEAFF
V: TRBV27
D: .
size: few
J: TRBJ1-1

DNA: TGTGCCACCAGCAGTTTCAGGGGCGATGAGCAGTTCTTC
CDR3: CATSSFRGDEQFF
V: TRBV15
D: .
size: .
J: TRBJ2-1

DNA: TGCGCCAGCAGCCAAGAGGCAGGGGCCACCTACGAGCAGTACTTC
CDR3: CASSQEAGATYEQYF
V: TRBV4-3
D: .
size: .
J: TRBJ2-7

DNA: TGTGCCAGCAGTAGGGGGTATGAGCAGTTCTTC
CDR3: CASSRGYEQFF
V: TRBV6-6
D: .
size: .
J: TRBJ2-1

DNA: TGTGCCAGCAGCCATGGGGACAGGGTACTGAATCAGCCCCAGCATTTT
CDR3: CASSHGDRVLNQPQHF
V: TRBV7-2
D: TRBD1
size: .
J: TRBJ1-5

DNA: TGTGCCAGTACCGCCGAGACAGTGGGGAATCAGCCCCAGCATTTT
CDR3: CASTAETVGNQPQHF
V: TRBV19
D: .
size: .
J: TRBJ1-5